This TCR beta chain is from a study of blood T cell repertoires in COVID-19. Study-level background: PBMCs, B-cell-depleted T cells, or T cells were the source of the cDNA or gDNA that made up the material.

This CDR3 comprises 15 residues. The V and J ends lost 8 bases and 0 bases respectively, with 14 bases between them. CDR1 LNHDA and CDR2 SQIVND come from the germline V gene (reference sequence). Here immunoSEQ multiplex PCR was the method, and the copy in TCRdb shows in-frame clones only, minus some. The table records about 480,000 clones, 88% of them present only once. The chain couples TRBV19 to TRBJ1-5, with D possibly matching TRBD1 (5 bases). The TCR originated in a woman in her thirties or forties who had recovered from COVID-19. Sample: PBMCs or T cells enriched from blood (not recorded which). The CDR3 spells CASHIDRHSNQPQHF. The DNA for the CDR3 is TGTGCCAGTCATATAGACAGACATAGCAATCAGCCCCAGCATTTT. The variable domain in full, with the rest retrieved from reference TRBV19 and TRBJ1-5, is DGGITQSPKYLFRKEGQNVTLSCEQNLNHDAMYWYRQDPGQGLRLIYYSQIVNDFQKGDIAEGYSVSREKKESFPLTVTSAQKNPTAFYLCASHIDRHSNQPQHFGDGTRLSIL.